This passage covers 11 T cell receptor beta chains from one sample sequenced in a study of identical twins. TCRdb used MiXCR to reprocess the 5' RACE reads, holding one entry per CDR3 protein. The repertoire consists of about 890,000 distinct CDR3 sequences, with 9% to 15% occurring once and the leading ten covering 1.5% to 2%. This same sample was also taken into another study, of yellow fever vaccine responses in identical twins.

The sample comprised PBMCs. Source of these receptors: a young woman in good health.

V usage is TRBV28 and J usage is TRBJ2-1; the D gene could be TRBD1 or TRBD2 (5 bases each). Germline V gene sequence: CDR1 MDHEN, CDR2 SYDVKM. V was pared by 6 bases and J by 4 bases, with 16 bases between. The CDR3 covers 15 residues. CDR3 sequence (DNA): TGTGCCAGCAGCCCCGGGACCCGCGTTTACAATGAGCAGTTCTTC. Residues: CASSPGTRVYNEQFF.

This chain connects TRBV10-3 to TRBJ2-1; D unresolved. The CDR3 totals 15 residues. The V end lost 4 bases, the J end lost 4 bases, and 14 bases lay between the germline ends. Germline loops: CDR1 ENHRY, CDR2 SYGVKD. CDR3: CAISGLGEAYNEQFF. CDR3 sequence (DNA): TGTGCCATCAGTGGCCTGGGCGAAGCGTACAATGAGCAGTTCTTC.

V gene TRBV5-1 combines with J gene TRBJ1-6; no firm D call. In germline, CDR1 is SGHRS, CDR2 YFSETQ. V was trimmed by 0 bases and J by 6 bases, leaving 10 bases between them. The length of the CDR3 is 15 residues. CDR3 DNA sequence: TGCGCCAGCAGCTTGGCCGCAGGTGTTAATTCACCCCTCCACTTT. Translation: CASSLAAGVNSPLHF.

The CDR3: CASSLELFNSPLHF. Written as DNA, the CDR3 is TGCGCCAGCAGCTTGGAGCTATTTAATTCACCCCTCCACTTT. The rearrangement joins TRBV5-1 to TRBJ1-6; D remains unclear. The V end was cut by 0 bases, the J end by 6 bases, with 7 bases between. The CDR3 is made up of 14 amino acids. Per the germline V gene, CDR1 is SGHRS and CDR2 is YFSETQ. Looking up the rest from reference TRBV5-1 and TRBJ1-6 gives the full variable domain: KAGVTQTPRYLIKTRGQQVTLSCSPISGHRSVSWYQQTPGQGLQFLFEYFSETQRNKGNFPGRFSGRQFSNSRSEMNVSTLELGDSALYLCASSLELFNSPLHFGNGTRLTVT.

The chain has TRBV19 and TRBJ1-5, with TRBD1 matching 8 bases. Germline assignment: CDR1 LNHDA and CDR2 SQIVND (reference sequence). J was trimmed by 7 bases and V by 5 bases; bases with no gene match: 10. The CDR3 runs to 15 residues. In nucleotides, the CDR3 is TGTGCCAGTAGTGCGGACAGGGAATGGGACCAGCCCCAGCATTTT. It encodes CASSADREWDQPQHF.

V usage is TRBV6-5 and J usage is TRBJ2-3; 10 bases are shared with TRBD2. This CDR3 is 18 amino acids long. Trimming cost V 0 bases and J 5 bases; bases outside gene matches: 11. In germline, CDR1 is MNHEY, CDR2 SVGAGI. The CDR3 DNA follows: TGTGCCAGCAGTTACTCCCGCCCTAGCGGGAGTGGGAGAGATACGCAGTATTTT. Residues: CASSYSRPSGSGRDTQYF.

The V gene is TRBV19, the J gene TRBJ2-2; unclear D gene. In germline, CDR1 is LNHDA, CDR2 SQIVND (reference sequence). The CDR3 is made up of 13 amino acids. The V and J ends lost 1 base and 6 bases respectively, with 6 bases between them. CDR3 sequence: CASSIGPAGELFF. The CDR3 coding sequence is TGTGCCAGTAGTATAGGGCCCGCCGGGGAGCTGTTTTTT.

This clonotype was detected once. J is TRBJ2-5 and V is TRBV7-9; D unclear. Trimming pared 6 bases from V and 5 bases from J, leaving 16 bases between. The CDR3 runs 14 residues. Germline CDR1 SEHNR, CDR2 FQNEAQ (reference sequence). In DNA form, the CDR3 reads TGTGCCAGCAGTCCCTGGACCCAGAGGGAGACCCAGTACTTC. Residues: CASSPWTQRETQYF. The full variable domain, rest sourced from reference TRBV7-9 and TRBJ2-5, is DTGVSQNPRHKITKRGQNVTFRCDPISEHNRLYWYRQTLGQGPEFLTYFQNEAQLEKSRLLSDRFSAERPKGSFSTLEIQRTEQGDSAMYLCASSPWTQRETQYFGPGTRLLVL.

This clonotype showed up just a few times. CDR3 coding DNA: TGCAGTGCACCTCGGGGGGCCGTTTACACCGGGGAGCTGTTTTTT. Translating gives CSAPRGAVYTGELFF. The chain carries TRBV20-1 and TRBJ2-2, with D perhaps TRBD2 (7 bases). Germline CDR1 and CDR2: DFQATT and SNEGSKA (reference sequence). V shed 6 bases and J shed 3 bases, with 17 bases lying between them. This CDR3 spans 15 amino acids.

The chain recombines TRBV5-1 with TRBJ2-1; 9 bases map to TRBD2. In germline, CDR1 is SGHRS, CDR2 YFSETQ. CDR3 length: 17 amino acids. The V gene end was trimmed by 0 bases and the J gene end by 7 bases; junction bases not matched to a gene: 11. The CDR3 loop is CASSLELVSGSLNEQFF. The DNA of the CDR3 is TGCGCCAGCAGCTTGGAATTGGTTAGCGGGAGTTTGAATGAGCAGTTCTTC.

This clonotype has more than one count but fewer than ten. This chain uses TRBV12-3 or TRBV12-4 with TRBJ2-7, with D hard to call. Deletions cut 3 bases from V and 2 bases from J, with 8 bases between. CDR3 length: 13 residues. The CDR3 spells CASSFSRPYEQYV. CDR3 bases: TGTGCCAGCAGTTTCTCTCGCCCCTACGAGCAGTACGTC.